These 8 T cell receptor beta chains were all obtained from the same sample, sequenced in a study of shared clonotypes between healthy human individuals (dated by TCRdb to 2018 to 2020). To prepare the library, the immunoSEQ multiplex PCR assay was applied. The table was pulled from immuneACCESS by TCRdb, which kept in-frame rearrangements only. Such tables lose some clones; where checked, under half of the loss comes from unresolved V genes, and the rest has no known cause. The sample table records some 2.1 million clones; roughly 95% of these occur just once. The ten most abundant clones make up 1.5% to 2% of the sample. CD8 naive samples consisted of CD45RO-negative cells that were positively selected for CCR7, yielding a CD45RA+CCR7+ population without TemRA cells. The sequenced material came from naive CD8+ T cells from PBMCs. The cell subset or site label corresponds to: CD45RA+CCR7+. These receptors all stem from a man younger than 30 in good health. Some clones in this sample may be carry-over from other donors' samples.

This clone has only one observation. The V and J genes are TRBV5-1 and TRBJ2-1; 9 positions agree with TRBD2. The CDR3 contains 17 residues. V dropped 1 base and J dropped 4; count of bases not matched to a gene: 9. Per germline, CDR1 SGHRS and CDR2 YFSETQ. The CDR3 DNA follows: TGCGCCAGCAGCTTGTCCAGTAGCGGGAGAGTATACAATGAGCAGTTCTTC. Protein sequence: CASSLSSSGRVYNEQFF.

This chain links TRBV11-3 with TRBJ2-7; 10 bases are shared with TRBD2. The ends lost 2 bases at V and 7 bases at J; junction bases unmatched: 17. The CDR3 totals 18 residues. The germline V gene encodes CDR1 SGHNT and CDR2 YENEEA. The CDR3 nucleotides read TGTGCCAGCAGCTTACTCCTAGTCGGACTAGCGGACTCTTGGGAGCAGTACTTC. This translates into CASSLLLVGLADSWEQYF.

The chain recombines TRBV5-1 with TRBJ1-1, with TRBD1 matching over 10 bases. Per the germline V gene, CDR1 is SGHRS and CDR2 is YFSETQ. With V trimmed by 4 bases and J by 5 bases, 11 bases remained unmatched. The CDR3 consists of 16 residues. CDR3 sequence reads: CASSLQTRTGGTEAFF. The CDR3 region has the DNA TGCGCCAGCAGCCTTCAAACTCGGACAGGGGGGACTGAAGCTTTCTTT.

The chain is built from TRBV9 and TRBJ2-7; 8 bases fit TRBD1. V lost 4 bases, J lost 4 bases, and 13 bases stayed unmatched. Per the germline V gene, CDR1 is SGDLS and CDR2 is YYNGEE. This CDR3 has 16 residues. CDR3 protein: CASSPRLTGVIYEQYF. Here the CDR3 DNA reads TGTGCCAGCAGCCCACGCCTGACAGGGGTAATATACGAGCAGTACTTC.

DNA of the CDR3: TGTGCCAGCAGTTCCCGAATCAAGGAGGCAGGGGAGCTGTTTTTT. Protein sequence: CASSSRIKEAGELFF. This rearrangement joins TRBV28 to TRBJ2-2, with D possibly matching TRBD2 (5 bases). Per germline, CDR1 MDHEN and CDR2 SYDVKM. There are 15 residues in the CDR3. V was pared by 4 bases and J by 8 bases, with 17 bases between.

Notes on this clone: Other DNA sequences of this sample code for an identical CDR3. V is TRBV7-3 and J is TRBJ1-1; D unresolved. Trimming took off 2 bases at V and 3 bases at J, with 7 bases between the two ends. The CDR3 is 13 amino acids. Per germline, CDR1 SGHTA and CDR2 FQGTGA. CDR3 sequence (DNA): TGTGCCAGCAGCTTATCCGGGGACACTGAAGCTTTCTTT. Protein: CASSLSGDTEAFF.

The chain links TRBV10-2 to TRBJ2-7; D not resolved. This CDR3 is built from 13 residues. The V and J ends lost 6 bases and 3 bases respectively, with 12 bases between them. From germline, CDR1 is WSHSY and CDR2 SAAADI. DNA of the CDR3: TGCGCCAGCAGGACCCTTTTAAGCTACGAGCAGTACTTC. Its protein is CASRTLLSYEQYF.

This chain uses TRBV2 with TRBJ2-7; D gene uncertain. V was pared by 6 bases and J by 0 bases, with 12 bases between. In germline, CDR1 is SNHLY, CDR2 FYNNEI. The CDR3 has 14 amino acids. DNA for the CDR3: TGTGCCAGCAGGGCCCTGTTGAGCTCCTACGAGCAGTACTTC. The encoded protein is CASRALLSSYEQYF. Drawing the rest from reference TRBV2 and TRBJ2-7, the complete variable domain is EPEVTQTPSHQVTQMGQEVILRCVPISNHLYFYWYRQILGQKVEFLVSFYNNEISEKSEIFDDQFSVERPDGSNFTLKIRSTKLEDSAMYFCASRALLSSYEQYFGPGTRLTVT.